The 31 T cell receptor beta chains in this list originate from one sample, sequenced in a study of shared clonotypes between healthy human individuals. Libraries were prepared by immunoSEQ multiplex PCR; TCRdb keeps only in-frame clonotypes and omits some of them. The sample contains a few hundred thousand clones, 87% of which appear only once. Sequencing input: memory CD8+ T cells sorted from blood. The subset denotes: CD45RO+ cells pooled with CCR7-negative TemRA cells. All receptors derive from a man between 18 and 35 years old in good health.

CDR3 sequence (DNA): TGTGCCAGCAGTTGGGACAGGGAAAACATTCAGTACTTC. This translates into CASSWDRENIQYF. V and J are TRBV27 and TRBJ2-4; 9 nucleotides match TRBD1. The CDR3 contains 13 residues. Trimming at V came to 4 bases and at J to 5 bases, leaving 0 bases not matched to a gene. CDR1 is MNHEY and CDR2 is SMNVEV in the germline V gene (reference sequence).

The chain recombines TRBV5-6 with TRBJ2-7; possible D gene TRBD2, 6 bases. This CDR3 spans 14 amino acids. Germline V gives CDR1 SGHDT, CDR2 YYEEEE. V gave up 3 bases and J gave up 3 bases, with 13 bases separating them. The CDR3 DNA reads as TGTGCCAGCAGCTACGGACTACTTCTCTACGAGCAGTACTTC. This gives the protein CASSYGLLLYEQYF.

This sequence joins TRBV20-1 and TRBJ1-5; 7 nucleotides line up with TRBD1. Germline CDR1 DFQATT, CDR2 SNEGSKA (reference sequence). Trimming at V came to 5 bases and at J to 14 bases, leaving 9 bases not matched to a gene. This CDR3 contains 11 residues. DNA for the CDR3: TGCAGTGCTGCAAAAGGGGGCTTCGAGCATTTT. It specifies CSAAKGGFEHF.

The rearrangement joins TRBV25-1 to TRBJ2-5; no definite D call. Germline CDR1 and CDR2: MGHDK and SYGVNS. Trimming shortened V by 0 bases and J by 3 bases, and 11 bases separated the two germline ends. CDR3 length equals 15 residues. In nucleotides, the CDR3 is TGTGCCAGCAGTGAATATCTCCCCCTAAAAGAGACCCAGTACTTC. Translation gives CASSEYLPLKETQYF.

CDR3 nucleotide sequence: TGTGCCAGCAGCTCCGGGACTACCAACAATGAGCAGTTCTTC. Its translation: CASSSGTTNNEQFF. This sequence joins TRBV7-9 and TRBJ2-1; 7 nucleotides align to TRBD2. With 4 bases clipped from V and 5 bases from J, the junction kept 5 bases outside the gene matches. The germline V gene has CDR1 SEHNR and CDR2 FQNEAQ (reference sequence). This CDR3 is built from 14 residues.

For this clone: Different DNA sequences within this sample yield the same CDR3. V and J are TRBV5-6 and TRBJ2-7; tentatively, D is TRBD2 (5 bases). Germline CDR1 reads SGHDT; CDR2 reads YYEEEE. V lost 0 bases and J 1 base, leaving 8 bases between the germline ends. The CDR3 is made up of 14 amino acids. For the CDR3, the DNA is TGTGCCAGCAGCTTGGAAGGCGGGTCCTACGAGCAGTACTTC. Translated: CASSLEGGSYEQYF.

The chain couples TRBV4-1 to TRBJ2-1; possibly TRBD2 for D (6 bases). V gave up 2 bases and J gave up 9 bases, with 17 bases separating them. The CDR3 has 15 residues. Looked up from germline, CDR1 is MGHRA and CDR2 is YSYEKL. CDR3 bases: TGCGCCAGCAGCCAAAACCTTGGACTACCGGGTGAGCAGTTCTTC. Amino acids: CASSQNLGLPGEQFF.

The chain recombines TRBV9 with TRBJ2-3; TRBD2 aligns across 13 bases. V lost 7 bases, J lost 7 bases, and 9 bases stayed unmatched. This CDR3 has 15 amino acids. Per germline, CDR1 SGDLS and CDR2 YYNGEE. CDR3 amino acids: CASGTSGDLPNTQYF. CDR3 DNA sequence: TGTGCCAGCGGGACTAGCGGGGACCTCCCTAATACGCAGTATTTT.

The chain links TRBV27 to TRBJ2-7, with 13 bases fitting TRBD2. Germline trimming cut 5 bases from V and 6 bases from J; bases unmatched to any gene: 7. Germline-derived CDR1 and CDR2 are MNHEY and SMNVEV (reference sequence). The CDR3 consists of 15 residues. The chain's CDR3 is CASSEGLAGALEQYF. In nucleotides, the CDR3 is TGTGCCAGCAGTGAAGGACTAGCGGGGGCCCTCGAGCAGTACTTC.

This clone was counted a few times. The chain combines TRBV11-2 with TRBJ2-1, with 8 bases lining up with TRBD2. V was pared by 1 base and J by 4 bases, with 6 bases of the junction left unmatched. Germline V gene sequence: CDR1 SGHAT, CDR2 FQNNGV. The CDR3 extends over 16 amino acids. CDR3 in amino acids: CASSLVSSGPYNEQFF. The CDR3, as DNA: TGTGCCAGCAGCTTAGTCTCTAGCGGGCCTTACAATGAGCAGTTCTTC.

DNA for the CDR3: TGTGCCAGCAGCTTCGGGACAGGGGGCGCAAAAGGCTACACCTTC. Protein product: CASSFGTGGAKGYTF. This chain joins TRBV5-6 and TRBJ1-2, with TRBD1 matching over 12 bases. Germline V gene data show CDR1 as SGHDT and CDR2 as YYEEEE. This CDR3 contains 15 residues. Trimming cost V 2 bases and J 8 bases; bases outside gene matches: 7.

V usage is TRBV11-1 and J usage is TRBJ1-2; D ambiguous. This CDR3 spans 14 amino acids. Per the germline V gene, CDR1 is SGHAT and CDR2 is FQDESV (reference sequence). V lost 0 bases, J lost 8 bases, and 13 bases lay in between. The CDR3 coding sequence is TGTGCCAGCAGCTTAGCCTCCCAAATTGAGGGCTACACCTTC. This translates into CASSLASQIEGYTF.

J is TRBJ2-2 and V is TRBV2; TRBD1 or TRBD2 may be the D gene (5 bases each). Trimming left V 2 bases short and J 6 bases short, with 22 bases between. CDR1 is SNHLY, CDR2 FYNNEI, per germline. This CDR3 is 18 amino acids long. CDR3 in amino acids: CASSERLAGGTLPGELFF. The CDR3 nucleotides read TGTGCCAGCAGTGAACGATTGGCTGGGGGAACTCTGCCCGGGGAGCTGTTTTTT. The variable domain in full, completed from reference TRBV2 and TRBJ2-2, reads EPEVTQTPSHQVTQMGQEVILRCVPISNHLYFYWYRQILGQKVEFLVSFYNNEISEKSEIFDDQFSVERPDGSNFTLKIRSTKLEDSAMYFCASSERLAGGTLPGELFFGEGSRLTVL.

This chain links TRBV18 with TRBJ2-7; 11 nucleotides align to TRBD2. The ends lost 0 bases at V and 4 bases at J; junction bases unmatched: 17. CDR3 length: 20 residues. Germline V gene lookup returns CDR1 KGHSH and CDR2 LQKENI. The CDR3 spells CASSPPPSRRLAGGHYEQYF. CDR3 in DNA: TGTGCCAGCTCACCACCCCCCTCGCGGAGGCTAGCGGGAGGTCATTACGAGCAGTACTTC.

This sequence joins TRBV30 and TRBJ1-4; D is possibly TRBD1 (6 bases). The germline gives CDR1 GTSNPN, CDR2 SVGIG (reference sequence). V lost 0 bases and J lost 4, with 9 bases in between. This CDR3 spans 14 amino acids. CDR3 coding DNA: TGTGCCTGGAGTGTTGAAGGGGGTAATGAAAAACTGTTTTTT. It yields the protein CAWSVEGGNEKLFF.

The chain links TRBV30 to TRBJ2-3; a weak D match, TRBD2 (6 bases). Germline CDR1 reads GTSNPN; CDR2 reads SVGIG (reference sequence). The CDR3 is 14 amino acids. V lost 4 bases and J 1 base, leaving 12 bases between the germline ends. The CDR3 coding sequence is TGTGCCTGGATGGAGGGGCCGGGCACAGATACGCAGTATTTT. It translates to CAWMEGPGTDTQYF.

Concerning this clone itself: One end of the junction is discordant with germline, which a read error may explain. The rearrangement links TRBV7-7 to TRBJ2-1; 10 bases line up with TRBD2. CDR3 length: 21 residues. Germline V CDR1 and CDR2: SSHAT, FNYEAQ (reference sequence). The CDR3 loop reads CASSFRARLAGMKFSTNEQFF. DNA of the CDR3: TGTGCTAGCAGCTTCCGAGCCCGACTAGCGGGTATGAAGTTCTCTACAAATGAGCAGTTCTTC.

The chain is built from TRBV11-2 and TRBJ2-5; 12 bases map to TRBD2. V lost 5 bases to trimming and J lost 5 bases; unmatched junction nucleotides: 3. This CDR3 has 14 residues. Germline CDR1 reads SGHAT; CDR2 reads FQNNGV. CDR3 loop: CASSNGLAGETQYF. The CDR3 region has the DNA TGTGCCAGCAGCAATGGACTAGCGGGGGAGACCCAGTACTTC.

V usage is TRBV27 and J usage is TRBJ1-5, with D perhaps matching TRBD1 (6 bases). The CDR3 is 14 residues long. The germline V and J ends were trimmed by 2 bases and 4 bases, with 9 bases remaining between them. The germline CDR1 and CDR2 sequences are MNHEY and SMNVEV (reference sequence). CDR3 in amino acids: CASSLRQANQPQHF. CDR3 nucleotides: TGTGCCAGCAGTTTACGACAGGCAAATCAGCCCCAGCATTTT.

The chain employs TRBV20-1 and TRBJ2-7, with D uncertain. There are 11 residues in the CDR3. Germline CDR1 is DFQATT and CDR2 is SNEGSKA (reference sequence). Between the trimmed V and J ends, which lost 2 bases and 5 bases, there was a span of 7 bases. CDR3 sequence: CSARSVNEQYF. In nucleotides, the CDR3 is TGCAGTGCTAGAAGCGTTAACGAGCAGTACTTC.

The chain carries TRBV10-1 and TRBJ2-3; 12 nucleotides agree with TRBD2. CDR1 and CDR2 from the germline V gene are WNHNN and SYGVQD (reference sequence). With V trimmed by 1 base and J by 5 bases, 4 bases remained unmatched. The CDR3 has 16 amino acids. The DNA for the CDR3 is TGCGCCAGCAGTGAGTTACTAGCGGGAGGACAAGATACGCAGTATTTT. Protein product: CASSELLAGGQDTQYF.

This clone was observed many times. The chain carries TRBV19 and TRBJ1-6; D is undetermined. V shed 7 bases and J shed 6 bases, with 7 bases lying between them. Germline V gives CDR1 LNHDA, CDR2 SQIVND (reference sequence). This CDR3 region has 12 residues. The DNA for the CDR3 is TGTGCCAGTAAGATGGGTAATTCACCCCTCCACTTT. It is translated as CASKMGNSPLHF.

CDR3 sequence (DNA): TGTGCCAGCAGTTTATCCCAAGAGACCCAGTACTTC. The encoded protein is CASSLSQETQYF. The rearrangement uses TRBV27 and TRBJ2-5; D is ambiguous. CDR1 is MNHEY, CDR2 SMNVEV, per germline (reference sequence). CDR3 length: 12 amino acids. Trimming took off 0 bases at V and 1 base at J, with 0 bases between the two ends.

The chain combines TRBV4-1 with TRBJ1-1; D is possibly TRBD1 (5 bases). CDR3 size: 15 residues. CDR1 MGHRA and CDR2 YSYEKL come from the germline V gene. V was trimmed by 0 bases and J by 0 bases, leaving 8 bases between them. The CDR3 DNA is TGCGCCAGCAGCCAAGATTGGGGGATGAACACTGAAGCTTTCTTT. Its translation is CASSQDWGMNTEAFF.

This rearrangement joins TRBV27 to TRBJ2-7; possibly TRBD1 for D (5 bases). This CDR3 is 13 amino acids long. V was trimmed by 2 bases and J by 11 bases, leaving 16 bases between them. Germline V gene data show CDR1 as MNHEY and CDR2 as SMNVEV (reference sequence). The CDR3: CASSLGEQERKYF. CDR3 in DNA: TGTGCCAGCAGTTTAGGGGAACAGGAACGTAAGTACTTC.

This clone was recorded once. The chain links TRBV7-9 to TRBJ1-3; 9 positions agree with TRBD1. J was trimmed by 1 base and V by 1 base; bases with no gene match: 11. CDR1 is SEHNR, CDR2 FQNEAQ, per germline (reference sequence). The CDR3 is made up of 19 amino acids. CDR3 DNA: TGTGCCAGCAGCTTAGGAATCTTGGGACAGGGCACATCTGGAAACACCATATATTTT. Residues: CASSLGILGQGTSGNTIYF. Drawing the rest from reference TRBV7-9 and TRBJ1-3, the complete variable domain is DTGVSQNPRHKITKRGQNVTFRCDPISEHNRLYWYRQTLGQGPEFLTYFQNEAQLEKSRLLSDRFSAERPKGSFSTLEIQRTEQGDSAMYLCASSLGILGQGTSGNTIYFGEGSWLTVV.

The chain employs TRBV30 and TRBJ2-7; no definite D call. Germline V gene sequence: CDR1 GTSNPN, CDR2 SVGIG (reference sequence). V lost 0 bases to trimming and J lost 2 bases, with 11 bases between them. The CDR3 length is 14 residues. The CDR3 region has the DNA TGTGCCTGGAGTGTACTCACTTTCACCTACGAGCAGTACTTC. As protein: CAWSVLTFTYEQYF.

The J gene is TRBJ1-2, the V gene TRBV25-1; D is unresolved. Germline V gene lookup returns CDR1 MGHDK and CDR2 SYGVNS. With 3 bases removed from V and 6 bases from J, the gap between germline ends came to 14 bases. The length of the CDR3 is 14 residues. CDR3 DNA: TGTGCCAGCAGTGACCGAGGCCCCCAAAATGGCTACACCTTC. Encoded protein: CASSDRGPQNGYTF.

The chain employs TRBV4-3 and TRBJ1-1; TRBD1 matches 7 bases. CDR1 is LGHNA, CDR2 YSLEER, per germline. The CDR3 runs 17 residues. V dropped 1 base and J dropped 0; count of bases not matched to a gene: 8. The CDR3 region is CASSQAPGQNMNTEAFF. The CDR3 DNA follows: TGCGCCAGCAGCCAAGCCCCGGGACAGAATATGAACACTGAAGCTTTCTTT.

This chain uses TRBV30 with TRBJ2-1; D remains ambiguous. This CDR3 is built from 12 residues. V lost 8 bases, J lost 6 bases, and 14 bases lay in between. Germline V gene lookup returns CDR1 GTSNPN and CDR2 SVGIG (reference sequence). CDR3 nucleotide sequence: TGTGCCCGAAGGGTGCAAGGCAATGAGCAGTTCTTC. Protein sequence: CARRVQGNEQFF.

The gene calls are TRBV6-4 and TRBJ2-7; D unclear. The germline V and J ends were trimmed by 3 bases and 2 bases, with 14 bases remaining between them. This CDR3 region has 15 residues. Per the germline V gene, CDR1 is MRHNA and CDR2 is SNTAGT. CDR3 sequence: CASSEVETGTYEQYF. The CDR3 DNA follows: TGTGCCAGCAGTGAAGTGGAGACGGGTACCTACGAGCAGTACTTC.